These 5 T cell receptor beta chains came from one sample sequenced in a study of beta chain features in type 1 diabetes. Findings and caveats of the study: TCRB CDR3 length was moderately but significantly reduced in all four CD4+ subsets of Type 1 diabetes patients.

Sequencing targeted expressed TCRB transcripts, as all isolated RNA had been reverse transcribed. Profiling relied on immunoSEQ multiplex PCR, and the TCRdb table lists in-frame clones only, not all of them. This table has approximately 260,000 clones, approximately 24% appearing once. No antigen has been identified for these receptors. Sequencing was performed on naive CD4+ T cells from blood. The source of these receptors is a young woman with type 1 diabetes.

This clone was observed a few times. The V and J genes are TRBV4-1 and TRBJ2-3; TRBD2 might be the D (6 bases). V dropped 0 bases and J dropped 3 bases, with 22 bases sitting between them. The germline V gene encodes CDR1 MGHRA and CDR2 YSYEKL. This CDR3 is 19 amino acids long. The CDR3 nucleotides are TGCGCCAGCAGCCAAGATCCAATCAAGATGGTAGCGGTGACAGATACGCAGTATTTT. This encodes CASSQDPIKMVAVTDTQYF.

The chain is built from TRBV5-1 and TRBJ2-1; 8 bases line up with TRBD2. CDR3 size: 15 residues. In germline, CDR1 is SGHRS, CDR2 YFSETQ. J gave up 7 bases and V 1 base, and 7 bases lay outside the gene matches. CDR3: CASSLNGRAENEQFF. The CDR3 DNA reads TGCGCCAGCAGCTTGAACGGGAGGGCCGAGAATGAGCAGTTCTTC. Full variable domain (missing parts from reference TRBV5-1 and TRBJ2-1): KAGVTQTPRYLIKTRGQQVTLSCSPISGHRSVSWYQQTPGQGLQFLFEYFSETQRNKGNFPGRFSGRQFSNSRSEMNVSTLELGDSALYLCASSLNGRAENEQFFGPGTRLTVL.

The chain is built from TRBV5-6 and TRBJ1-2; 8 positions match TRBD1. Germline V gene data show CDR1 as SGHDT and CDR2 as YYEEEE. V was clipped by 0 bases and J by 3 bases; unmatched bases: 1. The CDR3 is 14 amino acids. The CDR3: CASSLVDRDYGYTF. In DNA form, the CDR3 reads TGTGCCAGCAGCTTGGTGGACAGGGACTATGGCTACACCTTC.

This clone was counted between two and nine times. J is TRBJ2-3 and V is TRBV5-1; tentatively, D is TRBD2 (6 bases). Trimming left V 5 bases short and J 5 bases short, with 21 bases between. The CDR3 runs 16 residues. CDR1 is SGHRS and CDR2 is YFSETQ in the germline V gene. The CDR3 protein is CASSFGGSNREDTQYF. Here the CDR3 DNA reads TGCGCCAGCAGTTTTGGGGGGAGCAACCGGGAAGATACGCAGTATTTT.

The sample holds a few counts of this clone. The rearrangement joins TRBV7-2 to TRBJ2-1; 7 bases match TRBD1. Germline values: CDR1 SGHTA, CDR2 FQGNSA. The CDR3 has 16 residues. V was pared by 5 bases and J by 8 bases, with 15 bases of the junction left unmatched. CDR3 sequence: CASSRDSTKTLDEQFF. The DNA of the CDR3 is TGTGCCAGCAGCCGGGACAGCACAAAAACATTGGATGAGCAGTTCTTC.